This T cell receptor (beta chain) is drawn from a study of Ad26.COV2.S vaccination and SARS-CoV-2 variants. Study information: Dosing was one shot or two shots 56 days apart. Study observations and caveats: Those who received vaccine or placebo ended up with similar non-spike TCR breadth. Using TCR breadth and depth analyses may have led to underestimated total T cell responses.

Treatment specified: roughly 19 received Ad26.COV2.S at low or high dose, single or two shots; 5 received placebo; per-sample allocation not given. Day 63 after the first injection of vaccine or placebo was the sampling time. Expressing Wuhan-strain SARS-CoV-2 spike, an Ad26 vector served as the vaccine. On this clone itself: Its target is unknown.

Repertoires were generated with immunoSEQ multiplex PCR, while TCRdb's copy carries only in-frame clones and drops some. The sample includes 350,000 to 600,000 clones, 89% of them seen just once. Specimen: peripheral blood, collected in a trial of Ad26.COV2.S vaccine versus placebo. The sequence came from a person between 18 and 65 years old who received the Ad26.COV2.S COVID-19 vaccine or a placebo.

CDR3 sequence (DNA): TGTGCCACCAGCAGAGATAAGGCAGGGAAAGAGACCCAGTACTTC. The encoded protein is CATSRDKAGKETQYF. The chain couples TRBV15 to TRBJ2-5; maybe TRBD1 (5 bases). The CDR3 contains 15 residues. V was cut by 0 bases and J by 3 bases, with 11 bases left in between. The germline CDR1 and CDR2 sequences are LNHNV and YYDKDF (reference sequence). Full variable domain (rest looked up from reference TRBV15 and TRBJ2-5): DAMVIQNPRYQVTQFGKPVTLSCSQTLNHNVMYWYQQKSSQAPKLLFHYYDKDFNNEADTPDNFQSRRPNTSFCFLDIRSPGLGDTAMYLCATSRDKAGKETQYFGPGTRLLVL.